Listed below are T cell receptor beta chains from one sample, sequenced in a study of chemoradiotherapy in HPV16-positive cancers. Some clones are missing from TCRdb's copy, which holds only in-frame ones; the method was immunoSEQ multiplex PCR. Among over 1,500 clones, 95% to 96% were seen once, and the ten largest hold 2% to 2.5%. Specimen: tumor tissue, collected from a patient who underwent chemoradiotherapy. These receptors all stem from a human donor with HPV-associated anogenital cancer. The conserved cysteine and the conserved F or W are not part of the CDR3 here.

j_call: TRBJ1-2
v_call: TRBV2
cdr3_aa: ASSEWQGGYT

j_call: TRBJ2-5
v_call: TRBV7-9
cdr3_aa: ASSSDSKETQY

j_call: TRBJ2-1
v_call: TRBV6-4
cdr3_aa: ASSDSAGSYNEQF

j_call: TRBJ2-3
v_call: TRBV6-1
cdr3_aa: ASAYQSGTDTQY

j_call: TRBJ2-3
v_call: TRBV2
cdr3_aa: ASSEGLAGRDTQY

j_call: TRBJ1-2
v_call: TRBV11-1
cdr3_aa: ASSPMARVRADYGYT

j_call: TRBJ2-2
v_call: TRBV18
cdr3_aa: ASSPLGAANTGELF

j_call: TRBJ1-2
v_call: TRBV14
cdr3_aa: ASSQVSEGYT

j_call: TRBJ1-3
v_call: TRBV30
cdr3_aa: AWTSGEFGNTIY

j_call: TRBJ2-7
v_call: TRBV2
cdr3_aa: ASSSGSLSYEQY

j_call: TRBJ1-2
v_call: TRBV5-1
cdr3_aa: ASSFGGPAGYT

j_call: TRBJ2-4
v_call: TRBV7-2
cdr3_aa: ASSLATGTGLLIQY